This TCR beta chain was recorded in a study of T cell responses to AZD1222 COVID-19 vaccine. Study at large: Second doses were pooled across both intervals (about 4 or about 12 weeks).

Profiled with immunoSEQ multiplex PCR; TCRdb holds only in-frame clones, not every one. The sample lists roughly 150,000 clones, 85% to 95% occurring once. Overall study results and limits: After the peak T cell response, and only then, were repertoires sampled.

About this clone: Its antigen is as yet unknown.

Between the trimmed V and J ends, which lost 2 bases and 4 bases, there was a span of 8 bases. This CDR3 spans 13 amino acids. Germline V gene lookup returns CDR1 MNHNY and CDR2 SVGAGI (reference sequence). The clonotype originates from an adult in good health. Source: peripheral blood, taken on day 0 of AZD1222 vaccination. The chain recombines TRBV6-6 with TRBJ1-1; possible D gene TRBD1, 6 bases. The CDR3 bases are TGTGCCAGCAGTTACGGGGGCTCCACTGAAGCTTTCTTT. Translation: CASSYGGSTEAFF.